The rows below give T cell receptor beta chains drawn from one sample of a study of shared clonotypes between healthy human individuals. Sequencing used immunoSEQ multiplex PCR; TCRdb keeps in-frame clones, though not all of them. The table lists around 620,000 clones, about 95% of them singletons, with around 0.12% in the top ten. Input material: naive CD8+ T cells sorted from blood. These receptors came from a woman aged 30 to 39 in good health. Each CDR3 is given with its conserved first and last residue. Fields, in order: V gene, D gene, J gene, clone size, CDR3 protein, CDR3 DNA. The D gene is left open where the match is weak. Rows give clone size only sometimes, using once, few, many, or a class for an expanded clone.

TRBV28	NA	TRBJ2-2	NA	CASSYIEEGAGELFF	TGTGCCAGCAGTTATATCGAGGAAGGGGCCGGGGAGCTGTTTTTT
TRBV27	NA	TRBJ1-2	NA	CASAPTGNYGYTF	TGTGCCAGCGCCCCAACAGGGAACTATGGCTACACCTTC
TRBV25-1	NA	TRBJ2-1	NA	CASQMGEQFF	TGTGCCAGCCAGATGGGTGAGCAGTTCTTC
TRBV29-1	NA	TRBJ2-7	NA	CSVRVNEQYF	TGCAGCGTTCGGGTCAACGAGCAGTACTTC
TRBV11-2	NA	TRBJ2-7	NA	CASSPRDQSYEQYF	TGTGCCAGCAGCCCCCGGGACCAATCCTACGAGCAGTACTTC
TRBV27	NA	TRBJ2-7	NA	CATGRVGEQYF	TGTGCCACCGGCAGGGTGGGCGAGCAGTACTTC
TRBV27	NA	TRBJ2-5	NA	CASSLIDRQETQYF	TGTGCCAGCAGTTTGATCGACAGGCAAGAGACCCAGTACTTC
TRBV11-2	TRBD2	TRBJ2-1	NA	CASSRGPGTSGNEQFF	TGTGCCAGCAGCCGGGGGCCCGGGACTAGCGGAAATGAGCAGTTCTTC
TRBV27	NA	TRBJ1-4	once	CASSHRTGMKEKLFF	TGTGCCAGCAGTCATCGAACTGGGATGAAGGAAAAACTGTTTTTT
TRBV14	NA	TRBJ2-7	NA	CASSQGRGPYEQYF	TGTGCCAGCAGCCAAGGCAGGGGCCCCTACGAGCAGTACTTC
TRBV13	TRBD2	TRBJ2-1	NA	CASSLEGTRQDNEQFF	TGTGCCAGCAGCTTAGAGGGGACTAGACAAGACAATGAGCAGTTCTTC
TRBV7-9	TRBD1	TRBJ2-7	NA	CASSLPRTGGYYEQYF	TGTGCCAGCAGCCTCCCCCGGACAGGGGGGTACTACGAGCAGTACTTC
TRBV28	NA	TRBJ2-7	once	CASRGGTEAYEQYF	TGTGCCAGCAGGGGCGGGACGGAAGCCTACGAGCAGTACTTC
TRBV10-1	NA	TRBJ2-7	NA	CASSEYSGMDSYEQYF	TGCGCCAGCAGTGAGTACTCGGGGATGGACTCCTACGAGCAGTACTTC
TRBV27	NA	TRBJ2-1	NA	CASAGREQFF	TGTGCCAGCGCTGGTCGGGAGCAGTTCTTC
TRBV29-1	NA	TRBJ2-7	NA	CSGGGGFYEQYF	TGCAGCGGCGGCGGTGGTTTCTACGAGCAGTACTTC